The 29 T cell receptor beta chains below were found in one sample sequenced in a study of T cell clonality in common variable immunodeficiency. TCRdb's table, derived via immunoSEQ multiplex PCR, lists solely in-frame clones and lacks some. The record shows roughly 40,000 clones for this sample, with no singletons present. The sequenced sample was peripheral blood mononuclear cells. Receptor source: a person aged 18-70 years in good health.

This clone was picked up many times. Partial CDR3 DNA: TGTGCCAGCTCCCTGAAGGGCTCGACTAGCGGATACAATGAG. Amino acid sequence: CASSLKGSTSGYNE. In full, the CDR3 is CASSLKGSTSGYNEQFF. The J gene is TRBJ2-1, the V gene TRBV18; 9 bases match TRBD2. The read halts 3 residues ahead of the CDR3 end, with the missing end drawn from the germline J gene. Germline V lookup: CDR1 KGHSH, CDR2 LQKENI. The CDR3 contains 17 residues. Trimming removed 6 bases from V and 4 bases from J; junction bases left unmatched: 13.

This clone showed up many times. The sequenced fragment ends 3 residues before the CDR3 boundary, so the rest is inferred from the germline J gene. V gene TRBV6-2 or TRBV6-3 combines with J gene TRBJ2-5; 13 positions match TRBD2. CDR3 length: 16 residues. Germline CDR1 is MNHEY and CDR2 is SVGEGT. V trimming: 5 bases; J trimming: 1 base; junction bases outside the gene matches: 4. CDR3: CASSTLAGGLQETQYF. CDR3 DNA, as far as it was read: TGTGCCAGCAGTACACTAGCGGGGGGGCTCCAAGAGACC.

This clone appeared many times. Read data end 3 residues before the CDR3 end; the end is taken from the germline J gene. The J gene is TRBJ2-1, the V gene TRBV7-2; 9 bases match TRBD1. The CDR3 totals 14 residues. V shed 4 bases and J 3 bases; nucleotides not matched to a gene: 1. Germline V gene lookup returns CDR1 SGHTA and CDR2 FQGNSA. CDR3 protein: CASSWDRDYNEQFF. CDR3 DNA (partial): TGTGCCAGCAGCTGGGACAGGGACTACAATGAG.

In its sample, this clone was seen many times. With the read ending 3 residues before the CDR3 end, the germline J gene is used to fill in that end. This rearrangement joins TRBV16 to TRBJ1-5; TRBD1 agrees at 9 bases. Trimming took 2 bases from V and 0 from J; bases not matched to a gene: 20. The CDR3 consists of 22 residues. Per the germline V gene, CDR1 is KGHSY and CDR2 is FQNENV. CDR3 protein: CASSQRLETLKGQGYSNQPQHF. CDR3 DNA, as far as it was read: TGTGCCAGCAGCCAAAGGTTGGAAACTTTGAAGGGACAGGGTTATAGCAATCAGCCC.

This clone was seen ten or more times. The CDR3 extends 3 residues past the end of the read, so its final part is completed from the germline J gene. This chain joins TRBV2 and TRBJ2-7; maybe TRBD2 (6 bases). Trimming took off 4 bases at V and 0 bases at J, with 13 bases between the two ends. The germline V gene has CDR1 SNHLY and CDR2 FYNNEI. The CDR3 covers 15 residues. This CDR3 is CASSVGGALSYEQYF. The part of the CDR3 DNA that was read is TGTGCCAGCAGTGTAGGAGGGGCGCTCTCCTACGAG.

This clone was picked up many times. The read comes to an end 3 residues before the CDR3 does, leaving the germline J gene to fill in the end. This sequence joins TRBV29-1 and TRBJ2-7; 8 nucleotides line up with TRBD1. CDR1 SQVTM and CDR2 ANQGSEA come from the germline V gene. The V gene end was trimmed by 7 bases and the J gene end by 1 base; junction bases not matched to a gene: 3. This CDR3 contains 12 residues. The sequenced CDR3 bases are TGCAGCGCGAGACAGGGGTCCTACGAG. Its translation is CSARQGSYE. The whole CDR3 protein reads CSARQGSYEQYF.

This clone was seen ten or more times. Read sequence stops 3 residues before the CDR3 end, and the germline J gene provides the missing end. The rearrangement uses TRBV6-1 and TRBJ1-1, with D unclear. The V end was cut by 2 bases, the J end by 5 bases, with 15 bases between. Germline CDR1 and CDR2: MNHNS and SASEGT. This CDR3 spans 15 amino acids. The CDR3 DNA, read in part, is TGTGCCAGCAGTGAATCTGCGCCGACGGGTACTGAA. Its translation is CASSESAPTGTE. The entire CDR3 reads CASSESAPTGTEAFF.

This clone was counted ten times or more. The CDR3 end is not reached by the read, which stops 3 residues before it; the germline J gene fills it in. This rearrangement joins TRBV18 to TRBJ1-1; D possibly corresponds to TRBD1 (6 bases). This CDR3 has 18 amino acids. Germline values: CDR1 KGHSH, CDR2 LQKENI. Deletions cut 1 base from V and 2 bases from J, with 20 bases between. Partial CDR3 DNA: TGTGCCAGCTCACCACTTAGGGGGGGCTCAGGGAGTAACACTGAA. Translating it yields CASSPLRGGSGSNTE. The full CDR3 sequence reads CASSPLRGGSGSNTEAFF.

This clone has a count of ten or more. The read gets to within 3 residues of the CDR3 end, and the germline J gene fills in the rest. This rearrangement joins TRBV5-1 to TRBJ1-1; no clear D. V dropped 1 base and J dropped 4 bases, with 14 bases sitting between them. The CDR3 is made up of 15 amino acids. CDR1 is SGHRS and CDR2 is YFSETQ in the germline V gene. The sequenced part of the CDR3 DNA is TGCGCCAGCAGCTTGAGGGTTGGTGTTAGCACTGAA. Its translation is CASSLRVGVSTE. The entire CDR3 reads CASSLRVGVSTEAFF.

In the case of this clone: The read ends 3 residues early relative to the CDR3; the germline J gene fills the gap. The rearrangement links TRBV19 to TRBJ1-2; TRBD1 matches 9 bases. The trim removed 4 bases at V and 7 bases at J, leaving 10 bases unmatched. This CDR3 is built from 15 residues. CDR1 is LNHDA, CDR2 SQIVND, per germline (reference sequence). The sequenced CDR3 bases are TGTGCCAGTAGTACACAGGGGGCCTCAGGAAGTGGC. Its protein is CASSTQGASGSG. The full-length CDR3 reads as CASSTQGASGSGYTF.

At least ten counts were recorded for this clone. The read halts 3 residues ahead of the CDR3 end, with the missing end drawn from the germline J gene. The V and J genes are TRBV13 and TRBJ2-5; tentative D call: TRBD2 (6 bases). Germline V gene sequence: CDR1 PRHDT, CDR2 FYEKMQ (reference sequence). V shed 3 bases and J shed 4 bases, with 21 bases lying between them. This CDR3 is built from 17 residues. The CDR3 region is CASSFYPGDSRRETQYF. The CDR3 DNA, read in part, is TGTGCCAGCAGCTTTTATCCCGGGGACTCAAGGAGAGAGACC.

This clone was counted many times. The CDR3 extends 3 residues past the end of the read, so its final part is completed from the germline J gene. V gene TRBV12-5 combines with J gene TRBJ2-7; 10 bases line up with TRBD1. CDR1 LGHNT and CDR2 FRNRAP come from the germline V gene. The CDR3 is 16 amino acids. V dropped 1 base and J dropped 2; count of bases not matched to a gene: 5. The CDR3 reads CASGLGLGQGTYEQYF. The covered CDR3 bases are TGTGCTAGTGGTTTGGGATTGGGACAGGGGACCTACGAG.

The sample holds many counts of this clone. Sequencing ends 3 residues short of the CDR3 end; the germline J gene provides the rest. The chain links TRBV7-3 to TRBJ2-7, with TRBD2 matching 7 bases. V shed 3 bases and J 3 bases; nucleotides not matched to a gene: 8. In germline, CDR1 is SGHTA, CDR2 FQGTGA. CDR3 size: 15 residues. The sequenced CDR3 bases are TGTGCCAGCAGCTTTGCCTTGGGGGGGTTCTACGAG. Protein product: CASSFALGGFYE. The CDR3, in full, reads CASSFALGGFYEQYF.

In regard to this clone: The read halts 3 residues ahead of the CDR3 end, with the missing end drawn from the germline J gene. This chain uses TRBV7-8 with TRBJ2-3; 8 positions match TRBD2. This CDR3 has 15 amino acids. The germline V gene has CDR1 SGHVS and CDR2 FQNEAQ. The covered CDR3 bases are TGTGCCAGCAAAAGTGGACTAGCAGTTTGGGAGACG. This translates into CASKSGLAVWET. The CDR3, in full, reads CASKSGLAVWETQYF. The entire variable domain, with the rest obtained from reference TRBV7-8 and TRBJ2-3, is as follows: GAGVSQSPRYKVAKRGQDVALRCDPISGHVSLFWYQQALGQGPEFLTYFQNEAQLDKSGLPSDRFFAERPEGSVSTLKIQRTQQEDSAVYLCASKSGLAVWETQYFGPGTRLTVL.

This clone occurred a few times. CDR3 DNA, as far as it was read: TGTGCCAGCAGCTTGTCCGGACAGGGCCACGAC. Translation gives CASSLSGQGHD. The entire CDR3 reads CASSLSGQGHDYTF. The V and J genes are TRBV5-6 and TRBJ1-2, with 8 bases fitting TRBD1. The sequenced fragment ends 3 residues before the CDR3 boundary, so the rest is inferred from the germline J gene. The CDR3 loop spans 14 amino acids. CDR1 and CDR2 (germline): SGHDT, YYEEEE.

In this sample, this clone turned up a few times. The CDR3 extends 3 residues past the end of the read, so its final part is completed from the germline J gene. V usage is TRBV7-2 and J usage is TRBJ1-5, with a weak D call TRBD1 (5 bases). CDR1 and CDR2 from the germline V gene are SGHTA and FQGNSA. V was clipped by 4 bases and J by 3 bases, with 10 bases between them. This CDR3 region has 14 residues. The DNA read from the CDR3 is TGTGCCAGCAGCTCAGACAGCCCCAATCAGCCC. Translation gives CASSSDSPNQP. The full CDR3 protein reads CASSSDSPNQPQHF.

This clone appeared many times. The CDR3 end is not reached by the read, which stops 3 residues before it; the germline J gene fills it in. This chain joins TRBV20-1 and TRBJ1-4, with D unresolved. Germline V gene data show CDR1 as DFQATT and CDR2 as SNEGSKA (reference sequence). The CDR3 has 14 residues. The V end was cut by 4 bases, the J end by 5 bases, with 14 bases between. CDR3 in amino acids: CSAIRGGRNEKLFF. The sequenced CDR3 bases are TGCAGTGCTATTCGGGGAGGGAGAAATGAAAAA.

The sample holds many counts of this clone. The CDR3 end falls 3 residues outside the read, so it is completed with the germline J gene. This rearrangement joins TRBV15 to TRBJ2-3; 7 nucleotides match TRBD1. V was pared by 1 base and J by 3 bases, with 4 bases of the junction left unmatched. Per germline, CDR1 LNHNV and CDR2 YYDKDF (reference sequence). The CDR3 is 15 amino acids. CDR3 in amino acids: CATSRGQGVTDTQYF. The CDR3 DNA, read in part, is TGTGCCACCAGCAGAGGTCAGGGGGTAACAGATACG.

As for this clone: The CDR3 end falls 3 residues outside the read, so it is completed with the germline J gene. The V gene is TRBV20-1, the J gene TRBJ2-3, with TRBD2 matching 8 bases. Per the germline V gene, CDR1 is DFQATT and CDR2 is SNEGSKA (reference sequence). This CDR3 is built from 16 residues. This CDR3 reads CSSNYPNGGVVETQYF. The covered CDR3 bases are TGCAGCAGTAACTACCCTAACGGGGGGGTGGTAGAGACG.

This clone occurred many times. The sequence runs out 3 residues before the end of the CDR3; the remainder is reconstructed from the germline J gene. This sequence joins TRBV5-1 and TRBJ1-1, with a possible D match to TRBD1 (6 bases). V lost 2 bases, J lost 5 bases, and 13 bases lay in between. CDR3 length equals 14 residues. Germline V gene sequence: CDR1 SGHRS, CDR2 YFSETQ. The part of the CDR3 DNA that was read is TGCGCCAGCAGCTTAAAGGGGGATCGGACTGAA. Amino acid sequence: CASSLKGDRTE. From start to end, the CDR3 is CASSLKGDRTEAFF.

The table lists this clone with many counts. The DNA ends 3 residues before the CDR3 does, and the rest of the CDR3 is filled in from the germline J gene. The J gene is TRBJ1-1, the V gene TRBV15; possibly TRBD1 for D (6 bases). The ends were cut back, 0 bases at V and 0 bases at J, with 17 bases in the middle. The CDR3 has 18 amino acids. The germline V gene has CDR1 LNHNV and CDR2 YYDKDF (reference sequence). CDR3 DNA, as far as it was read: TGTGCCACCAGCAGAGAGCTTAGCTGGACAGCAATGAACACTGAA. Translated: CATSRELSWTAMNTE. The whole CDR3 sequence reads CATSRELSWTAMNTEAFF.

This clone was recorded many times. With the read ending 3 residues before the CDR3 end, the germline J gene is used to fill in that end. This chain links TRBV18 with TRBJ2-5; D possibly uses TRBD1 or TRBD2 (5 bases each). Germline V lookup: CDR1 KGHSH, CDR2 LQKENI. This CDR3 is 12 amino acids long. The germline V and J ends were trimmed by 6 bases and 2 bases, with 7 bases remaining between them. The CDR3 sequence: CASSREQETQYF. Partial CDR3 DNA: TGTGCCAGCTCCAGGGAGCAAGAGACC.

This clone was observed many times. The CDR3 end is not reached by the read, which stops 3 residues before it; the germline J gene fills it in. J is TRBJ2-5 and V is TRBV29-1, with 8 bases matching TRBD1. The CDR3 extends over 13 amino acids. Germline V gene data show CDR1 as SQVTM and CDR2 as ANQGSEA. V shed 5 bases, J shed 1 base, and the junction held 3 bases outside the gene matches. The CDR3 reads CSVMGQVQETQYF. CDR3 DNA (partial): TGCAGCGTTATGGGACAGGTCCAAGAGACC.

This clone was picked up many times. The CDR3 end falls 3 residues outside the read, so it is completed with the germline J gene. This chain uses TRBV5-5 with TRBJ1-2; D is uncertain. CDR1 and CDR2 (germline): SGHKS, YYEKEE (reference sequence). This CDR3 has 11 residues. The ends were cut back, 5 bases at V and 2 bases at J, with 4 bases in the middle. The sequenced part of the CDR3 DNA is TGTGCCAGCAGAGGGAACTATGGC. Translation gives CASRGNYG. From start to end, the CDR3 is CASRGNYGYTF.

This clone was observed a handful of times. The CDR3 extends 3 residues past the end of the read, so its final part is completed from the germline J gene. The rearrangement joins TRBV7-9 to TRBJ2-3; D possibly corresponds to TRBD1 (5 bases). CDR1 and CDR2 from the germline V gene are SEHNR and FQNEAQ (reference sequence). There are 12 residues in the CDR3. The CDR3 DNA, read in part, is TGTGCCAGCAGCTTGTTTGCACAGGCG. Amino acids: CASSLFAQA. The CDR3 reads in full as CASSLFAQAQYF.

This clone showed up many times. The read ends 3 residues shy of where the CDR3 ends; the end is completed using the germline J gene. This chain links TRBV7-9 with TRBJ1-1, with no clear D. The germline gives CDR1 SEHNR, CDR2 FQNEAQ (reference sequence). The ends were cut back, 3 bases at V and 1 base at J, with 9 bases in the middle. CDR3 size: 14 residues. The chain's CDR3 is CASSLGVQNTEAFF. The sequenced part of the CDR3 DNA is TGTGCCAGCAGCTTGGGCGTACAGAACACTGAA. The whole variable domain, remainder taken from reference TRBV7-9 and TRBJ1-1, is DTGVSQNPRHKITKRGQNVTFRCDPISEHNRLYWYRQTLGQGPEFLTYFQNEAQLEKSRLLSDRFSAERPKGSFSTLEIQRTEQGDSAMYLCASSLGVQNTEAFFGQGTRLTVV.

With regard to this clone: The read ends 3 residues shy of where the CDR3 ends; the end is completed using the germline J gene. The gene calls are TRBV20-1 and TRBJ2-7, with D tentatively TRBD1 (5 bases). The germline V gene encodes CDR1 DFQATT and CDR2 SNEGSKA (reference sequence). V dropped 6 bases and J dropped 4 bases, with 13 bases sitting between them. The CDR3 sequence is 12 residues long. The CDR3 bases that were read are TGCAGTGCGGGGCTACAGGCATACGAG. Protein product: CSAGLQAYE. The full CDR3 protein is CSAGLQAYEQYF.

This clone was seen at least ten times. The CDR3 bases that were read are TGTGCCAGCAGCTTTTACAGGGAGACTAATGAAAAA. It specifies CASSFYRETNEK. The complete CDR3 sequence is CASSFYRETNEKLFF. The chain uses TRBV7-8 and TRBJ1-4; D may be TRBD1 (6 bases). The CDR3 end falls 3 residues outside the read, so it is completed with the germline J gene. From germline, CDR1 is SGHVS and CDR2 FQNEAQ. The CDR3 loop spans 15 amino acids. V was pared by 3 bases and J by 2 bases, with 10 bases between.

This clone was observed at least ten times. Read data end 3 residues before the CDR3 end; the end is taken from the germline J gene. The chain has TRBV6-2 or TRBV6-3 and TRBJ1-5; D gene unclear. The CDR3 contains 15 residues. V was pared by 2 bases and J by 0 bases, with 8 bases between. CDR1 and CDR2 from the germline V gene are MNHEY and SVGEGT. The CDR3 here is CASSYVHSSNQPQHF. The DNA read from the CDR3 is TGTGCCAGCAGTTACGTTCACTCTAGCAATCAGCCC.